Shown below are 7 T cell receptor beta chains from a single sample sequenced in a study of cytomegalovirus exposure and HLA in healthy donors. Amplification used 60 Vbeta primers and 13 Jbeta primers. Some clones are missing from TCRdb's copy, which holds only in-frame ones; the method was immunoSEQ multiplex PCR. The sample carries roughly 120,000 clones, 65% to 80% recorded once. Sequencing used PBMCs. Source of these receptors: a human donor in good health.

This chain joins TRBV29-1 and TRBJ1-2, with D possibly matching TRBD1 (6 bases). The CDR3 extends over 14 amino acids. Germline V gene data show CDR1 as SQVTM and CDR2 as ANQGSEA. Trimming took 0 bases from V and 5 from J, leaving 13 bases between them. The DNA of the CDR3 is TGCAGCGTTGAAGAGGGCAGGGGCCATTATGGCTACACCTTC. It codes for CSVEEGRGHYGYTF. Filled out from reference TRBV29-1 and TRBJ1-2, the complete variable domain reads SAVISQKPSRDICQRGTSLTIQCQVDSQVTMMFWYRQQPGQSLTLIATANQGSEATYESGFVIDKFPISRPNLTFSTLTVSNMSPEDSSIYLCSVEEGRGHYGYTFGSGTRLTVV.

The rearrangement joins TRBV6-5 to TRBJ2-4; possible D gene TRBD2, 6 bases. The germline V gene encodes CDR1 MNHEY and CDR2 SVGAGI. V dropped 8 bases and J dropped 6 bases, with 20 bases sitting between them. This CDR3 is 15 amino acids long. CDR3: CASYYRRGVGNIQYF. For the CDR3, the DNA is TGTGCCAGCTACTACCGGAGGGGTGTCGGAAACATTCAGTACTTC.

This chain connects TRBV7-8 to TRBJ2-7; 10 nucleotides agree with TRBD1. CDR1 and CDR2 from the germline V gene are SGHVS and FQNEAQ. The ends lost 5 bases at V and 0 bases at J; junction bases unmatched: 7. There are 16 residues in the CDR3. The CDR3 sequence: CASSGSRDRGSYEQYF. The CDR3 region has the DNA TGTGCCAGCAGCGGGTCCCGGGACAGGGGCTCCTACGAGCAGTACTTC.

V is TRBV11-1 and J is TRBJ2-3; 7 bases map to TRBD1. CDR3 length: 17 residues. J was trimmed by 1 base and V by 2 bases; bases with no gene match: 9. Looked up from germline, CDR1 is SGHAT and CDR2 is FQDESV (reference sequence). The CDR3 spells CASSLRRQGYGTDTQYF. The CDR3 region has the DNA TGTGCCAGCAGCTTACGGCGACAGGGATACGGCACAGATACGCAGTATTTT.

The V gene is TRBV5-1, the J gene TRBJ2-3, with 10 positions matching TRBD2. In germline, CDR1 is SGHRS, CDR2 YFSETQ. The ends lost 1 base at V and 0 bases at J; junction bases unmatched: 8. CDR3 length: 18 amino acids. CDR3 in DNA: TGCGCCAGCAGCTTGTTATCTAGCGGGGGCCATAGCACAGATACGCAGTATTTT. Protein sequence: CASSLLSSGGHSTDTQYF.

This chain joins TRBV18 and TRBJ2-3; 10 positions agree with TRBD1. Germline V lookup: CDR1 KGHSH, CDR2 LQKENI. CDR3 length: 15 residues. V lost 2 bases, J lost 5 bases, and 4 bases stayed unmatched. CDR3 residues: CASSPGTGVEDTQYF. CDR3 sequence (DNA): TGTGCCAGCTCACCAGGGACAGGGGTGGAAGATACGCAGTATTTT.

Only a few counts were recorded for this clone. The chain has TRBV6-5 and TRBJ1-1; tentatively, D is TRBD1 (5 bases). This CDR3 has 14 amino acids. The V end was cut by 4 bases, the J end by 6 bases, with 15 bases between. Germline CDR1 and CDR2: MNHEY and SVGAGI. The chain's CDR3 is CASSSWGESAEAFF. The DNA for the CDR3 is TGTGCCAGCAGTTCGTGGGGGGAATCAGCTGAAGCTTTCTTT.